This T cell receptor beta chain was documented in a study of PD-L1 blockade in urothelial cancer. Background on the study: Among blood samples, the median T cell count was some 150,000.

This clone was counted only a few times. The CDR3 contains 14 residues. V was shortened by 2 bases and J by 3 bases, with 9 bases between the two germline ends. From germline, CDR1 is MNHNY and CDR2 SVGAGI (reference sequence). The investigators introduced synthetic TCR analog templates into each PCR as spikes. Only in-frame clones appear in the TCRdb table, and some are missing; sequencing was by immunoSEQ multiplex PCR. Of roughly 84,000 clones detected, about four fifths appear once; the ten largest clones hold over 7.5%. The rearrangement uses TRBV6-6 and TRBJ2-3, with a possible D match to TRBD2 (5 bases). The clonotype comes from a man in his 70s with urothelial cancer. The input for sequencing was PBMCs, taken around atezolizumab (anti-PD-L1) treatment. CDR3 sequence: CASSYLGLTDTQYF. The CDR3, as DNA: TGTGCCAGCAGTTACCTCGGACTGACAGATACGCAGTATTTT.